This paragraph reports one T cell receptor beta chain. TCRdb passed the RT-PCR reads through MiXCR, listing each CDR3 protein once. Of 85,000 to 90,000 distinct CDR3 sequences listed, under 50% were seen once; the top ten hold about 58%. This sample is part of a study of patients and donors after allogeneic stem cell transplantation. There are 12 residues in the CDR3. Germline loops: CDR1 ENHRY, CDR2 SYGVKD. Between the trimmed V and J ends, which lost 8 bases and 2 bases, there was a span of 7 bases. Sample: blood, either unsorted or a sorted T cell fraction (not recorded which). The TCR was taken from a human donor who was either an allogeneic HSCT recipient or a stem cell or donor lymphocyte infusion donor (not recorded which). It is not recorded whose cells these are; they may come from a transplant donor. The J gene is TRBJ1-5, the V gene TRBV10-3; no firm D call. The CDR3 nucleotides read TGTGCCATCGGAATTGGCAATCAGCCCCAGCATTTT. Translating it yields CAIGIGNQPQHF.